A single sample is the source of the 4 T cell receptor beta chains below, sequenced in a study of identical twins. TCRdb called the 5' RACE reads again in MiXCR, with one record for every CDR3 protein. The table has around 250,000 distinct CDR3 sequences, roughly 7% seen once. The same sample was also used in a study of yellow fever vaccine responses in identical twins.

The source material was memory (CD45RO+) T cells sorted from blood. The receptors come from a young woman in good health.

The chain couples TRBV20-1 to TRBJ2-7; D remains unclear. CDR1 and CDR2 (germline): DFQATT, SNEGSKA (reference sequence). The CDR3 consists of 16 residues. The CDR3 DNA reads TGCTGTGCTAGACCTTCGACCGTTAAGGGTCGCTACGAGCAGTACGTC. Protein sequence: CCARPSTVKGRYEQYV.

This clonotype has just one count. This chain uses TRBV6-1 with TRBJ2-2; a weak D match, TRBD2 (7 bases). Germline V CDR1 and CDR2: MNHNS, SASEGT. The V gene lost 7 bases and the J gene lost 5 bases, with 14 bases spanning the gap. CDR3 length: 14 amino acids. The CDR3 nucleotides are TGTGCCAGCACGTACGGGGGGCGGACCGGGGAGCTGTTTTTT. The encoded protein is CASTYGGRTGELFF.

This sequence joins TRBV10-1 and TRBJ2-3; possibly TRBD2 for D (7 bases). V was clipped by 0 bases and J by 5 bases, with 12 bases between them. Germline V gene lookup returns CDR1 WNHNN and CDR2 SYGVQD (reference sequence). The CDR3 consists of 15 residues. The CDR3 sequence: CASSESVGGLDTQYF. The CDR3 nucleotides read TGCGCCAGCAGTGAGTCGGTCGGGGGGCTAGATACGCAGTATTTT.

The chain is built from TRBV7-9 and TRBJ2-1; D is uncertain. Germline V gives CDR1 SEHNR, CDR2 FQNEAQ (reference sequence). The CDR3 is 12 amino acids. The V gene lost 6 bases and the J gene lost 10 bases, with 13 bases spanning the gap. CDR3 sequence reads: CASRGPGDEQFF. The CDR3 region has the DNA TGTGCCAGCAGGGGCCCAGGTGACGAGCAGTTCTTC. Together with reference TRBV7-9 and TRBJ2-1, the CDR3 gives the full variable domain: DTGVSQNPRHKITKRGQNVTFRCDPISEHNRLYWYRQTLGQGPEFLTYFQNEAQLEKSRLLSDRFSAERPKGSFSTLEIQRTEQGDSAMYLCASRGPGDEQFFGPGTRLTVL.